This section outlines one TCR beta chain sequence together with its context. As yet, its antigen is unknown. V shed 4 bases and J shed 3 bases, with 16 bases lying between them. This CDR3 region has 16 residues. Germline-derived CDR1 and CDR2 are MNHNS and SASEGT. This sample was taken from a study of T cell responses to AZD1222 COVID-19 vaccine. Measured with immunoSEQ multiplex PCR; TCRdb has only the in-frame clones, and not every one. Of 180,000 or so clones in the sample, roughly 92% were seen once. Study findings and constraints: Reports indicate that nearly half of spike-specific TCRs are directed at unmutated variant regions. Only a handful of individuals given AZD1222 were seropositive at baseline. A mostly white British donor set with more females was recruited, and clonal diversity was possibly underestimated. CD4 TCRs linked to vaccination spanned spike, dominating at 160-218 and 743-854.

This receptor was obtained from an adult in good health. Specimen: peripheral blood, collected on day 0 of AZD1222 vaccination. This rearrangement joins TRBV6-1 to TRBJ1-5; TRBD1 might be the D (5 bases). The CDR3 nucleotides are TGTGCCAGCAGTGTAGGGACCAGCTCTCTCAATCAGCCCCAGCATTTT. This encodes CASSVGTSSLNQPQHF.